The 22 T cell receptor beta chains presented below share a single source sample, sequenced in a study of T cell responses to AZD1222 COVID-19 vaccine. Measured with immunoSEQ multiplex PCR; TCRdb has only the in-frame clones, and not every one. The sample comprises around 120,000 clones, about 90% of which are singletons, and under 9% rests with the top ten. The specimen comprised peripheral blood, sampled 28 days after the second AZD1222 dose. The receptor source for this set is an adult who received the AZD1222 COVID-19 vaccine.

The rearrangement joins TRBV3-1 (or the pseudogene TRBV3-2) to TRBJ1-4; D is unclear. The germline gives CDR1 LGHDT, CDR2 YNNKEL (reference sequence). V lost 7 bases and J lost 1, with 1 base in between. CDR3 length: 11 residues. In nucleotides, the CDR3 is TGTGCCAGCAAAACTAATGAAAAACTGTTTTTT. This gives the protein CASKTNEKLFF.

The chain links TRBV18 to TRBJ2-7, with 8 positions matching TRBD2. V lost 4 bases, J lost 5 bases, and 7 bases stayed unmatched. Germline V gives CDR1 KGHSH, CDR2 LQKENI. The CDR3 is 14 amino acids. Here the CDR3 DNA reads TGTGCCAGCTCACGGCGGGAGGATAGGGACGAGCAGTACTTC. Its protein product is CASSRREDRDEQYF.

The CDR3: CASSEQRGDEQYF. In DNA form, the CDR3 reads TGTGCCAGCAGTGAACAAAGGGGTGACGAGCAGTACTTC. The chain has TRBV6-1 and TRBJ2-7; D possibly corresponds to TRBD1 (5 bases). This CDR3 has 13 residues. V was pared by 2 bases and J by 5 bases, with 10 bases between. Germline values: CDR1 MNHNS, CDR2 SASEGT.

V and J are TRBV5-1 and TRBJ1-5; 7 bases map to TRBD1. Germline values: CDR1 SGHRS, CDR2 YFSETQ. V lost 0 bases, J lost 3 bases, and 0 bases stayed unmatched. The CDR3 sequence is 14 residues long. As DNA, the CDR3 is TGCGCCAGCAGCTTGGAGGGGGCCAATCAGCCCCAGCATTTT. It encodes CASSLEGANQPQHF.

The chain is built from TRBV7-9 and TRBJ2-1; 16 bases match TRBD2. Germline V gives CDR1 SEHNR, CDR2 FQNEAQ (reference sequence). The CDR3 spans 15 residues. V was pared by 8 bases and J by 9 bases, with 7 bases of the junction left unmatched. The CDR3 loop reads CASGTGTSGRVEQFF. In DNA, the CDR3 is TGTGCCAGCGGGACCGGGACTAGCGGGAGGGTTGAGCAGTTCTTC.

The chain employs TRBV28 and TRBJ2-5, with a possible D match to TRBD2 (5 bases). V was pared by 3 bases and J by 4 bases, with 12 bases between. The CDR3 length is 14 residues. CDR1 and CDR2 (germline): MDHEN, SYDVKM. The CDR3, as DNA: TGTGCCAGCAGTTTTAGGGAGAGTTCAGAGACCCAGTACTTC. Amino acid sequence: CASSFRESSETQYF.

This sequence joins TRBV7-9 and TRBJ2-7; possibly TRBD1 or TRBD2 for D (6 bases each). The CDR3 is 14 residues long. Trimming shortened V by 1 base and J by 5 bases, and 12 bases separated the two germline ends. Per the germline V gene, CDR1 is SEHNR and CDR2 is FQNEAQ (reference sequence). The CDR3 coding sequence is TGTGCCAGCAGCTTAGGGGGGGCGCTACACGAGCAGTACTTC. It codes for CASSLGGALHEQYF.

The chain has TRBV10-2 and TRBJ2-1; D is possibly TRBD1 or TRBD2 (5 bases each). Germline CDR1 reads WSHSY; CDR2 reads SAAADI. The V end lost 4 bases, the J end lost 2 bases, and 12 bases lay between the germline ends. This CDR3 region has 15 residues. The CDR3 spells CASSAEGTPYNEQFF. CDR3 nucleotide sequence: TGCGCCAGCAGTGCTGAGGGGACCCCCTACAATGAGCAGTTCTTC.

The chain recombines TRBV6-5 with TRBJ1-1; possibly TRBD1 for D (5 bases). The germline V and J ends were trimmed by 2 bases and 0 bases, with 10 bases remaining between them. The CDR3 extends over 15 amino acids. The germline V gene encodes CDR1 MNHEY and CDR2 SVGAGI. CDR3 loop: CASSYHGTVNTEAFF. The CDR3 DNA follows: TGTGCCAGCAGTTACCATGGGACGGTGAACACTGAAGCTTTCTTT.

The chain joins TRBV6-1 to TRBJ2-3, with a possible D match to TRBD2 (5 bases). Trimming stripped 2 bases from V and 0 bases from J, with 12 bases between. The germline V gene encodes CDR1 MNHNS and CDR2 SASEGT. The CDR3 is 16 amino acids. The CDR3 protein is CASSEPGGGSTDTQYF. In DNA, the CDR3 is TGTGCCAGCAGTGAACCCGGCGGCGGGAGCACAGATACGCAGTATTTT.

J is TRBJ2-7 and V is TRBV19; D could derive from TRBD1 or TRBD2 (5 bases each). The CDR3 length is 14 residues. CDR1 LNHDA and CDR2 SQIVND come from the germline V gene (reference sequence). The V end lost 5 bases, the J end lost 2 bases, and 13 bases lay between the germline ends. This CDR3 reads CASSPTGRAYEQYF. CDR3 sequence (DNA): TGTGCCAGTAGTCCGACGGGGCGAGCCTACGAGCAGTACTTC.

This rearrangement joins TRBV29-1 to TRBJ1-4; no clear D. V lost 6 bases and J lost 5, with 10 bases in between. The CDR3 covers 12 residues. From germline, CDR1 is SQVTM and CDR2 ANQGSEA. DNA of the CDR3: TGCAGCGTACGGGAGCCGAATGAAAAACTGTTTTTT. This gives the protein CSVREPNEKLFF.

This clone is termed medium-sized. The V gene is TRBV7-9, the J gene TRBJ2-5; 7 nucleotides align to TRBD1. CDR1 and CDR2 from the germline V gene are SEHNR and FQNEAQ (reference sequence). The CDR3 runs to 17 residues. J was trimmed by 0 bases and V by 5 bases; bases with no gene match: 12. The CDR3 sequence is CASSTIGTVWYQETQYF. CDR3 DNA: TGTGCCAGCAGCACAATTGGGACAGTATGGTACCAAGAGACCCAGTACTTC.

The chain couples TRBV19 to TRBJ1-4, with D possibly being TRBD1 (6 bases). The germline gives CDR1 LNHDA, CDR2 SQIVND (reference sequence). The CDR3 contains 12 residues. Trimming shortened V by 6 bases and J by 8 bases, and 10 bases separated the two germline ends. CDR3 sequence (DNA): TGTGCCAGTAGACAGGGTGGAGAAAAACTGTTTTTT. This encodes CASRQGGEKLFF.

The V gene is TRBV21-1, the J gene TRBJ2-6; TRBD1, the table's D call, was not compared with the DNA. TRBV21-1 is a pseudogene locus. CDR3 length: 19 amino acids. Here the CDR3 DNA reads TGTGCCAGCTCCCGTACCGGGACAGGTTTTTGTTCTGGGGCCAACGTCCTGACTTTC. It specifies CASSRTGTGFCSGANVLTF.

The chain recombines TRBV11-3 with TRBJ2-3; D is perhaps TRBD1 or TRBD2 (5 bases each). The germline V gene has CDR1 SGHNT and CDR2 YENEEA. Trimming removed 5 bases at V and 4 bases at J, with 16 bases between. This CDR3 has 15 residues. CDR3 nucleotide sequence: TGTGCCAGCAGCACCGGGACCCACCAACCAGATACGCAGTATTTT. The encoded protein is CASSTGTHQPDTQYF.

The V call is TRBV15, the J call TRBJ1-6, with 7 bases matching TRBD1. CDR1 is LNHNV and CDR2 is YYDKDF in the germline V gene (reference sequence). V lost 6 bases to trimming and J lost 0 bases; unmatched junction nucleotides: 11. This CDR3 contains 18 residues. The CDR3 reads CATSPDRDASSYNSPLHF. CDR3 DNA: TGTGCCACCAGTCCTGACAGGGACGCGAGCTCCTATAATTCACCCCTCCACTTT.

The chain joins TRBV5-5 to TRBJ2-5; maybe TRBD1 (6 bases). The CDR3 covers 12 residues. V lost 1 base, J lost 5 bases, and 6 bases lay in between. In germline, CDR1 is SGHKS, CDR2 YYEKEE (reference sequence). CDR3 region: CASSLRGETQYF. The CDR3 DNA sequence: TGTGCCAGCAGCTTGAGGGGGGAGACCCAGTACTTC.

The chain couples TRBV9 to TRBJ2-3, with TRBD2 identical over 7 bases. Germline CDR1 SGDLS, CDR2 YYNGEE. The CDR3 contains 16 residues. With 2 bases clipped from V and 1 base from J, the junction kept 7 bases outside the gene matches. The chain's CDR3 is CASSVGGRPGTDTQYF. The CDR3 nucleotides read TGTGCCAGCAGCGTCGGGGGGAGACCGGGCACAGATACGCAGTATTTT.

The chain employs TRBV6-1 and TRBJ1-2, with TRBD1 matching over 7 bases. The CDR3 consists of 14 residues. The V gene end was trimmed by 7 bases and the J gene end by 4 bases; junction bases not matched to a gene: 9. CDR1 and CDR2 (germline): MNHNS, SASEGT. The CDR3 nucleotides read TGTGCCAGCAACCAGGGGGACCGTTTCTATGGCTACACCTTC. This sequence encodes CASNQGDRFYGYTF.

The rearrangement uses TRBV11-2 and TRBJ2-3, with 8 bases fitting TRBD2. The CDR3 extends over 15 amino acids. Germline CDR1 SGHAT, CDR2 FQNNGV. V shed 7 bases, J shed 4 bases, and the junction held 10 bases outside the gene matches. The CDR3: CASKRAGDVADTQYF. CDR3 bases: TGTGCCAGCAAACGAGCGGGAGATGTTGCAGATACGCAGTATTTT.

This chain joins TRBV7-8 and TRBJ2-1; 8 nucleotides line up with TRBD2. Looked up from germline, CDR1 is SGHVS and CDR2 is FQNEAQ. CDR3 length equals 16 residues. The junction had 10 bases not matched to a gene; V was cut back by 5 bases and J by 4 bases. As DNA, the CDR3 is TGTGCCAGCAGCCCAACCAGCGGGGGCCATTACAATGAGCAGTTCTTC. Translating gives CASSPTSGGHYNEQFF.